This is a list of T cell receptor beta chains from one sample in a study of blood T cells in healthy people across ages. TCRdb fed the 5' RACE reads into MiXCR, producing one record per CDR3 protein. The repertoire holds 730,000 or so distinct CDR3 sequences, with roughly 41% as singletons. Sequenced input: blood. Source of these receptors: a woman aged 55-69 years in good health. The CDR3 runs from the conserved cysteine through the conserved F or W.

v_call cdr3_aa
TRBV24-1 CATSAPGLAGGRDTLYF
TRBV5-1 CASSLAGSLNTEAFF
TRBV9 CASSPLGTSGKYEQYF
TRBV7-2 CASSLTRLAGAYEQYF
TRBV11-2 CASSDPRTGVGGNEQFF
TRBV7-9 CASSDTRNEKLFF
TRBV12-5 CASGQGKDIQYF
TRBV7-9 CASSLSGDFTDTQYF
TRBV2 CASSPGVGTTSGANVLTF
TRBV20-1 CSASPGNTEAFF
TRBV10-3 CAISESDRIAYEQYF
TRBV7-3 CASSPRERNYGYTF
TRBV11-2 CASSSPLDSIYGYTF
TRBV12-3/TRBV12-4 CASSWQRANTDTQYF
TRBV6-6 CASCSGLTYEQYF
TRBV20-1 CSARDAGAKETQYF
TRBV27 CASRILGRTEAFF
TRBV20-1 CSATSWTANTEAFF
TRBV6-7 CASSDDPDRGPYTEAFF
TRBV6-1 CAIPQREGSYEQYF
TRBV20-1 CSAPQHPDTQYF
TRBV4-2 CASSKRAGTDDSYEQYF
TRBV24-1 CATSDLQGDTQYF
TRBV9 CASSPPGGGSGYTF
TRBV7-2 CASSFGPGQSNHGYTF
TRBV5-1 CASSPARVSQETQYF
TRBV20-1 CSAPSERLPETQYF
TRBV9 CASSVGGGGTDTQYF
TRBV27 CASSFSPGVQETQYF
TRBV6-2/TRBV6-3 CASSYPVFAGGSFYEQYF
TRBV27 CASSLPQGDDEQYF
TRBV4-3 CASSQDLATNYGYTF
TRBV5-6 CASSLPLTYNEQFF
TRBV11-3 CARENRHRETQYF
TRBV7-2 CASSPSGTSLYF
TRBV28 CASTWTSANTGELFF
TRBV3-1 CASSQSEGGRQYF
TRBV10-2 CASIPRRELLSYNEQFF
TRBV29-1 CSVDRGGDEQFF
TRBV5-1 CASSWAGTPNSPLHF
TRBV6-5 CASKHRPGSSYEQYF
TRBV6-6 CASKVYPKQTEAFF
TRBV6-2/TRBV6-3 CTSSLRSGSSSYNEQFF
TRBV6-1 CASSEIRMGPVVQYF
TRBV18 CASSPYDRAGNEQYF
TRBV7-9 CASSLVAGGPDEQYF
TRBV28 CASSKTSVQETQYF
TRBV7-2 CASSPPVAGRSYEQYF
TRBV3-1 CASSQDWRQGDEQFF
TRBV7-2 CASHRDRQSPLHF
TRBV28 CASSGTSADTQYF
TRBV19 CASSIGRSNYGYTF
TRBV6-2/TRBV6-3 CASSSPGAISGANVLTF
TRBV3-1 CASSQVGSGGIRDTQYF
TRBV6-1 CASSDWGRGRPDGYTF
TRBV29-1 CSVRGGEQYF
TRBV6-5 CASSYSGLAGGPPYNEQFF
TRBV2 CASSEAGRGSYEQYF